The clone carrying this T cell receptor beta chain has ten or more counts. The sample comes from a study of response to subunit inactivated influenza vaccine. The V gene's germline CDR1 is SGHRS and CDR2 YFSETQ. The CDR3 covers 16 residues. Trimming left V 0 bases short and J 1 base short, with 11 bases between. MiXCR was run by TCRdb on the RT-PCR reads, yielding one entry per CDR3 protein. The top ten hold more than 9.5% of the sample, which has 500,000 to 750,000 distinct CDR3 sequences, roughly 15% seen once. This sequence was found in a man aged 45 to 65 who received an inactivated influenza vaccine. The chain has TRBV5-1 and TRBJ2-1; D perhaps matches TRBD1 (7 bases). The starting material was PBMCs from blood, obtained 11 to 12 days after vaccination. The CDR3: CASSLAGGISYNEQFF. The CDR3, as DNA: TGCGCCAGCAGCTTGGCAGGGGGGATTTCCTACAATGAGCAGTTCTTC.